The source of this TCR beta chain is a study of blood T cells in healthy people across ages. A second PCR, run for about 6 to 12 cycles, used a sample-barcoded 5' primer plus a J-beta primer mix. TCRdb re-called the 5' RACE reads with MiXCR, one entry per CDR3 protein. The sample carries fewer than 2 million distinct CDR3 sequences, 35% to 50% recorded once. Sequencing was done on a sample of blood. This clonotype originated in a human donor in good health.

The CDR3 DNA reads as TGCAGTGCCGACCCGTTATTAAGGGGGGCCTCCGACTATGGCTACACCTTC. It specifies CSADPLLRGASDYGYTF. The chain couples TRBV20-1 to TRBJ1-2, with D possibly being TRBD1 (6 bases). Germline loops: CDR1 DFQATT, CDR2 SNEGSKA (reference sequence). The CDR3 is 17 residues long. Trimming took off 6 bases at V and 3 bases at J, with 26 bases between the two ends.